The 14 T cell receptor beta chains reported below all come from one sample, sequenced in a study of graft-versus-host responses after intestinal transplantation. The data were produced by immunoSEQ multiplex PCR, yet TCRdb's version contains in-frame clones alone and is incomplete. The sample yields 29,000 or so clones, 87% seen once. The sequences come from PBMCs, collected about 430 days after intestinal transplantation. All receptors come from a human patient who received an intestinal transplant, so some T cells may come from the graft donor.

The chain joins TRBV18 to TRBJ1-1; a weak D match, TRBD1 (5 bases). CDR3 size: 13 residues. V lost 5 bases and J lost 5, with 12 bases in between. Per the germline V gene, CDR1 is KGHSH and CDR2 is LQKENI. Here the CDR3 DNA reads TGTGCCAGCTCATCTCAGGGTGGAACTGAAGCTTTCTTT. As protein: CASSSQGGTEAFF.

The gene calls are TRBV5-4 and TRBJ1-1; TRBD1 is a possible D gene (5 bases). CDR1 SGHNT and CDR2 YYREEE come from the germline V gene (reference sequence). The CDR3 covers 14 residues. The V end was cut by 4 bases, the J end by 4 bases, with 14 bases between. CDR3 nucleotide sequence: TGTGCCAGCAGCCTAGATAAAGGGGTCACTGAAGCTTTCTTT. The encoded protein is CASSLDKGVTEAFF.

The chain employs TRBV19 and TRBJ2-1; TRBD2 might be the D (5 bases). Germline V gene lookup returns CDR1 LNHDA and CDR2 SQIVND (reference sequence). The V end lost 8 bases, the J end lost 1 base, and 15 bases lay between the germline ends. The CDR3 length is 15 residues. CDR3 sequence: CASAVARESYNEQFF. The DNA for the CDR3 is TGTGCCAGTGCGGTCGCGAGGGAGTCCTACAATGAGCAGTTCTTC.

The genes are TRBV5-1 and TRBJ2-5, with 8 bases lining up with TRBD1. The length of the CDR3 is 19 residues. V gave up 4 bases and J gave up 3 bases; unmatched junction bases: 20. Germline V gene lookup returns CDR1 SGHRS and CDR2 YFSETQ. CDR3 amino acids: CASSQIKWDRLGGKETQYF. The CDR3 DNA reads as TGCGCCAGCAGCCAAATCAAGTGGGACAGGCTAGGTGGTAAAGAGACCCAGTACTTC.

The chain has TRBV11-2 and TRBJ2-3, with TRBD2 identical over 10 bases. V dropped 1 base and J dropped 0; count of bases not matched to a gene: 10. Germline loops: CDR1 SGHAT, CDR2 FQNNGV. The CDR3 contains 19 residues. In nucleotides, the CDR3 is TGTGCCAGCAGCTTAGGGGGCCTAGCGGGGGCTTCTAGCACAGATACGCAGTATTTT. Protein: CASSLGGLAGASSTDTQYF.

This chain joins TRBV7-2 and TRBJ2-3; D gene unclear. Trimming pared 5 bases from V and 1 base from J, leaving 13 bases between. Germline V gene lookup returns CDR1 SGHTA and CDR2 FQGNSA. CDR3 length equals 15 residues. CDR3 DNA sequence: TGTGCCAGCAGCGAGACCGGAAGACGCACAGATACGCAGTATTTT. It translates to CASSETGRRTDTQYF.

V gene TRBV6-5 combines with J gene TRBJ2-7; D ambiguous. The CDR3 consists of 13 residues. CDR1 and CDR2 (germline): MNHEY, SVGAGI. V lost 5 bases and J lost 7, with 15 bases in between. CDR3 nucleotides: TGTGCCAGCAGTCCTACATCTCTGGGGGAGCAGTACTTC. Translated: CASSPTSLGEQYF.

The V gene is TRBV27, the J gene TRBJ2-1, with 14 bases lining up with TRBD2. With 5 bases clipped from V and 7 bases from J, the junction kept 1 base outside the gene matches. This CDR3 has 14 amino acids. Germline-derived CDR1 and CDR2 are MNHEY and SMNVEV (reference sequence). The DNA of the CDR3 is TGTGCCAGCAGTCGGACTAGCGGGGGGAATGAGCAGTTCTTC. This gives the protein CASSRTSGGNEQFF.

The V call is TRBV2, the J call TRBJ1-5; 8 bases are shared with TRBD1. Germline V gives CDR1 SNHLY, CDR2 FYNNEI. The CDR3 runs 13 residues. Losses at the gene ends were 6 bases for V and 6 bases for J; bases not matched to a gene: 4. The CDR3 nucleotides read TGTGCCAGCAGACAGGGGGTAGGTCAGCCCCAGCATTTT. It codes for CASRQGVGQPQHF.

This chain uses TRBV11-3 with TRBJ1-1; 10 nucleotides match TRBD1. J lost 3 bases, V lost 6 bases, and 7 bases had no gene match. This CDR3 comprises 15 residues. Per germline, CDR1 SGHNT and CDR2 YENEEA. Written as DNA, the CDR3 is TGTGCCAGCAGTCCGACAGGGGGCGAGGACACTGAAGCTTTCTTT. Protein: CASSPTGGEDTEAFF.

This clone was recorded once. The V call is TRBV18, the J call TRBJ2-5, with 8 bases matching TRBD1. With V trimmed by 4 bases and J by 3 bases, 1 base remained unmatched. Germline V lookup: CDR1 KGHSH, CDR2 LQKENI. The CDR3 consists of 13 residues. The CDR3 reads CASSQDREETQYF. CDR3 sequence (DNA): TGTGCCAGCTCACAGGACAGGGAAGAGACCCAGTACTTC.

This chain joins TRBV18 and TRBJ2-7; a possible D gene is TRBD1 (5 bases). CDR3 length: 15 amino acids. CDR1 and CDR2 from the germline V gene are KGHSH and LQKENI. V lost 6 bases and J 1 base, leaving 16 bases between the germline ends. Here the CDR3 reads CASSQQVGSSYEQYF. The CDR3 DNA reads as TGTGCCAGCTCGCAACAGGTCGGGTCTTCCTACGAGCAGTACTTC. The variable domain in full, completed from reference TRBV18 and TRBJ2-7, reads NAGVMQNPRHLVRRRGQEARLRCSPMKGHSHVYWYRQLPEEGLKFMVYLQKENIIDESGMPKERFSAEFPKEGPSILRIQQVVRGDSAAYFCASSQQVGSSYEQYFGPGTRLTVT.

This clone occurred a few times. The chain carries TRBV7-9 and TRBJ1-3; the match to TRBD1 covers 8 bases. Trimming cost V 5 bases and J 0 bases; bases outside gene matches: 9. The CDR3 contains 17 residues. Germline V gene data show CDR1 as SEHNR and CDR2 as FQNEAQ (reference sequence). The CDR3 loop is CASSLLGTGFSGNTIYF. The CDR3 DNA is TGTGCCAGCAGCCTTCTTGGGACAGGCTTCTCTGGAAACACCATATATTTT. The entire variable domain, with the rest obtained from reference TRBV7-9 and TRBJ1-3, is as follows: DTGVSQNPRHKITKRGQNVTFRCDPISEHNRLYWYRQTLGQGPEFLTYFQNEAQLEKSRLLSDRFSAERPKGSFSTLEIQRTEQGDSAMYLCASSLLGTGFSGNTIYFGEGSWLTVV.

The chain recombines TRBV29-1 with TRBJ2-2; the match to TRBD2 covers 8 bases. V shed 1 base and J 5 bases; nucleotides not matched to a gene: 9. The CDR3 spans 16 residues. Germline V CDR1 and CDR2: SQVTM, ANQGSEA. The CDR3 sequence: CSVEVPGGSRTGELFF. The CDR3 coding sequence is TGCAGCGTTGAAGTCCCGGGGGGGAGTCGGACCGGGGAGCTGTTTTTT.